This T cell receptor (beta chain) was sequenced in a study of T cell responses to AZD1222 COVID-19 vaccine. The protocol was immunoSEQ multiplex PCR, while the TCRdb copy is restricted to in-frame clones and leaves out a portion. The sample carries 85,000 to 90,000 clones, 91% recorded once. Germline V gene lookup returns CDR1 SGDLS and CDR2 YYNGEE. V was trimmed by 0 bases and J by 0 bases, leaving 10 bases between them. The CDR3 runs to 16 residues. Sequencing used peripheral blood, obtained on day 0 of MenACWY control vaccination. The chain links TRBV9 to TRBJ1-3; D is unclear. This sequence originates from an adult in good health. The CDR3 here is CASSVEVTYSGNTIYF. The CDR3 nucleotides are TGTGCCAGCAGCGTAGAAGTCACCTACTCTGGAAACACCATATATTTT.